This is a list of T cell receptor beta chains from one sample in a study of patients and donors after allogeneic stem cell transplantation. TCRdb passed the RT-PCR reads through MiXCR, listing each CDR3 protein once. The data show 400,000 to 450,000 distinct CDR3 sequences, with more than 15% seen just once and 7% to 7.5% held by the top ten. What was sequenced was blood, either unsorted or a sorted T cell fraction (not recorded which). Receptor source: a human donor who was either an allogeneic HSCT recipient or a stem cell or donor lymphocyte infusion donor (not recorded which). It is not recorded whose cells these are; they may come from a transplant donor. CDR3s include the opening cysteine and the closing phenylalanine or tryptophan. A D gene is named only where the DNA matches it firmly. Not all rows give a size; the values are once, few, many and, for expanded clones, a class.

D	V	J	size	DNA	CDR3
TRBD2	TRBV5-4	TRBJ2-1	-	TGTGCCAGCAGCTCCTGGACTAGCGGGAGGTTCTCCTACAATGAGCAGTTCTTC	CASSSWTSGRFSYNEQFF
TRBD1	TRBV18	TRBJ2-2	few	TGTGCCAGCTCACCTCGAGGACAGGGCCTTACCGGGGAGCTGTTTTTT	CASSPRGQGLTGELFF
TRBD2	TRBV3-1	TRBJ2-1	few	TGTGCCAGCAGCCAAGGCGGCGGGAGGGCCAGGGAGCAGTTCTTC	CASSQGGGRAREQFF
-	TRBV7-9	TRBJ2-2	few	TGTGCCAGCAGAATAGGTCTAGGGGAGCTGTTTTTT	CASRIGLGELFF
-	TRBV7-7	TRBJ2-1	-	TGTGCTAGCGGGATAGTACAGGGGAATGAGCAGTTCTTC	CASGIVQGNEQFF
-	TRBV4-2	TRBJ2-1	few	TGTGCCAGCAGCCAAGATTCTAGGACCTACAATGAGCAGTTCTTC	CASSQDSRTYNEQFF
-	TRBV7-3	TRBJ1-1	-	TGTGCCAGCAGCTTAAATGAGGGAGGCGCAGCTTTCTTT	CASSLNEGGAAFF
-	TRBV20-1	TRBJ1-5	-	TGCAGTGCTATTTACTCCGGGACCGACAACCATCAGCCCCAGCATTTT	CSAIYSGTDNHQPQHF
TRBD2	TRBV7-2	TRBJ2-7	-	TGTGCCTCCCGCCGCGGGGGATACGAGCAGTACTTC	CASRRGGYEQYF
TRBD2	TRBV11-1	TRBJ2-2	few	TGTGCCAGCAGCTTATTGGTAGCGGGGGCGTGGATCACCGGGGAGCTGTTTTTT	CASSLLVAGAWITGELFF
-	TRBV2	TRBJ1-2	-	TGTGCCAGCAGAGCCGGGGGCCTCTATGGCTACACCTTC	CASRAGGLYGYTF
-	TRBV6-6	TRBJ2-1	few	TGTGCCAGCAGTTACTCTACAGGTTGGGGGTTCTTC	CASSYSTGWGFF
-	TRBV25-1	TRBJ2-5	-	TGTGCCAGCAGTGAGACCTCCCCGGGACTGCAACAAGAGACCCAGTACTTC	CASSETSPGLQQETQYF
-	TRBV7-9	TRBJ1-4	-	TGTGCCAGCAGCTCCCTCGAAAAACTGTTTTTT	CASSSLEKLFF
TRBD1	TRBV5-6	TRBJ2-1	few	TGTGCCAGCAGCTTGGGCTTAACAGGGGACAATGAGCAGTTCTTC	CASSLGLTGDNEQFF
-	TRBV6-2/TRBV6-3	TRBJ1-2	-	TGTGCCAGTCCCCCGGACACCTCTGGCTACACCTTC	CASPPDTSGYTF
-	TRBV6-1	TRBJ1-1	few	TGTGCCAGCAGTGAGAATGGGGGTGAAGCTTTCTTT	CASSENGGEAFF
TRBD1	TRBV5-1	TRBJ2-3	few	TGCGCCAGCAGCTTTGGACAGGGGGCCGCAGATACGCAGTATTTT	CASSFGQGAADTQYF
-	TRBV7-3	TRBJ2-3	-	TGTGCCAGCAGCTTAACGAACGGGGCAGCAAGCACAGATACGCAGTATTTT	CASSLTNGAASTDTQYF
-	TRBV12-3/TRBV12-4	TRBJ1-5	many	TGTGCCAGCAGTTCCCCCGAGGGCCTATTGCATTTT	CASSSPEGLLHF
-	TRBV30	TRBJ1-4	-	TGTGCCTGGAGTGTACGGGGGGAAAAACTGTTTTTT	CAWSVRGEKLFF
-	TRBV20-1	TRBJ2-1	few	TGCAGTGCTAGAGATACGCGGAGCTCCTACAATGAGCAGTTCTTC	CSARDTRSSYNEQFF